The sequence of this T cell receptor (beta chain) was determined in a study of CD8+ T cells in alopecia areata. Cell sorting was applied to PBMCs, and CD4+ and CD8+ T cells were collected. Worth noting for this clone: The sample carries other DNA sequences with the same CDR3.

This CDR3 spans 13 amino acids. The V and J ends lost 2 bases and 3 bases respectively, with 8 bases between them. Germline assignment: CDR1 MNHEY and CDR2 SMNVEV (reference sequence). Following extraction, RNA underwent reverse transcription to cDNA, which served as the sequencing template. Produced via immunoSEQ multiplex PCR; TCRdb's table is partial and in-frame only. The repertoire includes 150,000 or so clones, 75% to 90% of them detected once, and roughly 15% sits in the top ten. The sequence came from a human donor with alopecia areata. The chain recombines TRBV27 with TRBJ2-7, with D unresolved. The sample here was CD8+ T cells sorted from blood, taken at week 0. The CDR3 protein is CASSLGPSYEQYF. The CDR3 nucleotides read TGTGCCAGCAGTTTAGGACCCAGCTACGAGCAGTACTTC.